This T cell receptor (beta chain) was captured in a study of Graves' ophthalmopathy and Graves' hyperthyroidism. Study information: Peripheral blood (taken before any treatment) was collected at initial diagnosis.

RNA transcripts served as template for amplifying TCR beta CDR3 sequences. Investigators did first-round RT-PCR with HTBI primers, then second-round multiplex PCR. TCRdb recomputed calls from the multiplex PCR reads with MiXCR, one row per CDR3 protein. Altogether 600,000 to 950,000 distinct CDR3 sequences are present, 35% to 50% being singletons, with the ten largest covering 44%. Remarks on this clonotype: The antigen remains undetermined.

In this cohort, patients with other autoimmune diseases, uncontrolled infections, pregnancy or lactation were excluded. Orbital computed tomography, together with clinical symptoms, serum thyroxine, TRAb and thyroid ultrasound, was used for diagnosis. Study-level points and caveats: The majority of expanded thyroid clonotypes above 0.001 frequency also occurred in blood.

The receptor comes from an adult man with Graves' ophthalmopathy. Sequencing was performed on peripheral blood.

This CDR3 reads CSAAGTTNEKLFF. The CDR3 DNA reads TGCAGTGCTGCAGGGACAACTAATGAAAAACTGTTTTTT. The rearrangement links TRBV20-1 to TRBJ1-4; a possible D gene is TRBD1 (5 bases). Looked up from germline, CDR1 is DFQATT and CDR2 is SNEGSKA (reference sequence). The CDR3 extends over 13 amino acids. V shed 5 bases and J shed 0 bases, with 7 bases lying between them.